These 28 T cell receptor beta chains share one sample of origin, sequenced in a study of T cell responses to AZD1222 COVID-19 vaccine. Profiled with immunoSEQ multiplex PCR; TCRdb holds only in-frame clones, not every one. The sample records about 66,000 clones, 60% to 85% being singletons. This material consisted of peripheral blood, taken on day 0 of MenACWY control vaccination. These receptors all come from an adult in good health.

A single count supports this clone. The rearrangement joins TRBV4-3 to TRBJ2-5, with D possibly being TRBD1 or TRBD2 (5 bases each). Trimming took off 1 base at V and 7 bases at J, with 16 bases between the two ends. Germline V gives CDR1 LGHNA, CDR2 YSLEER. This CDR3 has 15 amino acids. CDR3 sequence reads: CASSQAYQGRRTQYF. CDR3 in DNA: TGCGCCAGCAGCCAAGCATACCAGGGACGGAGGACCCAGTACTTC.

The chain joins TRBV20-1 to TRBJ1-2; D remains ambiguous. This CDR3 is 11 amino acids long. CDR1 is DFQATT, CDR2 SNEGSKA, per germline (reference sequence). CDR3 nucleotides: TGCAGCCTAGATGAGGCCCAAGGCTACACCTTC. Protein product: CSLDEAQGYTF.

The V and J genes are TRBV7-2 and TRBJ1-1; 7 bases agree with TRBD1. Germline values: CDR1 SGHTA, CDR2 FQGNSA. CDR3 length equals 15 residues. The trim removed 6 bases at V and 0 bases at J, leaving 7 bases unmatched. CDR3 nucleotide sequence: TGTGCCAGCAGAGGGGGCGCTCAGATGAACACTGAAGCTTTCTTT. This gives the protein CASRGGAQMNTEAFF.

The V call is TRBV28, the J call TRBJ1-2; no reliable D call. CDR3 size: 11 residues. The germline CDR1 and CDR2 sequences are MDHEN and SYDVKM. V was pared by 2 bases and J by 8 bases, with 6 bases between. The CDR3 nucleotides read TGTGCCAGCAGTTTAGGAGGAGGCTACACCTTC. Translating it yields CASSLGGGYTF.

The chain couples TRBV11-2 to TRBJ1-6; D ambiguous. V was shortened by 2 bases and J by 6 bases, with 11 bases between the two germline ends. Germline V gives CDR1 SGHAT, CDR2 FQNNGV. The CDR3 contains 15 residues. CDR3 in DNA: TGTGCCAGCAGCTTACCGGGTGCGGGTAATTCACCCCTCCACTTT. Its protein is CASSLPGAGNSPLHF.

This rearrangement joins TRBV19 to TRBJ2-7; 7 bases agree with TRBD1. CDR1 and CDR2 (germline): LNHDA, SQIVND (reference sequence). J was trimmed by 0 bases and V by 10 bases; bases with no gene match: 6. This CDR3 has 13 residues. CDR3 residues: CATQGQNSYEQYF. The DNA for the CDR3 is TGTGCCACCCAGGGACAGAACTCCTACGAGCAGTACTTC.

V and J are TRBV28 and TRBJ1-3; D is undetermined. Germline CDR1 is MDHEN and CDR2 is SYDVKM. This CDR3 has 15 amino acids. The germline V and J ends were trimmed by 8 bases and 5 bases, with 19 bases remaining between them. CDR3 region: CASGRGASGRNTIYF. As DNA, the CDR3 is TGTGCCAGCGGGCGGGGAGCCTCTGGAAGAAACACCATATATTTT.

V and J are TRBV7-9 and TRBJ2-1; D tentatively reads TRBD1 or TRBD2 (7 bases each). The CDR3 has 15 amino acids. CDR1 SEHNR and CDR2 FQNEAQ come from the germline V gene (reference sequence). V shed 1 base and J shed 9 bases, with 16 bases lying between them. The CDR3 here is CASSLDVQGEGEQFF. The CDR3 DNA is TGTGCCAGCAGCTTAGATGTCCAGGGGGAGGGTGAGCAGTTCTTC.

The chain joins TRBV6-5 to TRBJ2-1; D remains ambiguous. CDR3 length: 13 residues. Germline V gene data show CDR1 as MNHEY and CDR2 as SVGAGI. The V and J ends lost 5 bases and 6 bases respectively, with 11 bases between them. In nucleotides, the CDR3 is TGTGCCAGCAGTCGGACCGGGCCCAATGAGCAGTTCTTC. Protein: CASSRTGPNEQFF.

This clone appeared a single time. The chain employs TRBV29-1 and TRBJ1-2; D unclear. Germline CDR1 is SQVTM and CDR2 is ANQGSEA. V lost 4 bases and J 8 bases, leaving 14 bases between the germline ends. The CDR3 loop spans 12 amino acids. In DNA, the CDR3 is TGCAGCGTTGGATCGGAGGCGGAAGGCTACACCTTC. As protein: CSVGSEAEGYTF.

The V and J genes are TRBV29-1 and TRBJ1-2, with 7 bases aligning to TRBD1. J was trimmed by 8 bases and V by 6 bases; bases with no gene match: 12. Germline V lookup: CDR1 SQVTM, CDR2 ANQGSEA. The CDR3 extends over 13 amino acids. The chain's CDR3 is CSVVFTGVGGYTF. CDR3 coding DNA: TGCAGCGTAGTATTCACAGGGGTAGGCGGCTACACCTTC.

V and J are TRBV28 and TRBJ1-1; no firm D call. The CDR3 covers 18 residues. Trimming removed 4 bases at V and 0 bases at J, with 21 bases between. CDR1 MDHEN and CDR2 SYDVKM come from the germline V gene. The CDR3 sequence is CASSWNPEGEPMNTEAFF. CDR3 nucleotide sequence: TGTGCCAGCAGTTGGAATCCCGAGGGTGAGCCAATGAACACTGAAGCTTTCTTT.

This chain connects TRBV6-6 to TRBJ2-3, with D perhaps given as TRBD1 or TRBD2 (5 bases each). The CDR3 sequence is 13 residues long. Germline V lookup: CDR1 MNHNY, CDR2 SVGAGI (reference sequence). V was shortened by 1 base and J by 4 bases, with 6 bases between the two germline ends. CDR3: CASSYLGADTQYF. CDR3 sequence (DNA): TGTGCCAGCAGTTACTTGGGGGCAGATACGCAGTATTTT.

CDR3 residues: CASSYRGRVDTEAFF. The DNA for the CDR3 is TGTGCCAGCAGTTACCGTGGCAGGGTGGACACTGAAGCTTTCTTT. The J gene is TRBJ1-1, the V gene TRBV6-5, with D perhaps TRBD1 (5 bases). With 2 bases removed from V and 3 bases from J, the gap between germline ends came to 13 bases. Germline V gene lookup returns CDR1 MNHEY and CDR2 SVGAGI. The CDR3 covers 15 residues.

This clone was picked up a small number of times. The gene calls are TRBV19 and TRBJ1-1, with 8 bases identical to TRBD1. V lost 5 bases, J lost 4 bases, and 6 bases stayed unmatched. The CDR3 has 14 amino acids. Germline CDR1 reads LNHDA; CDR2 reads SQIVND (reference sequence). CDR3 protein: CASSPGQGGTEAFF. CDR3 DNA sequence: TGTGCCAGTAGTCCTGGACAGGGTGGCACTGAAGCTTTCTTT. The full variable domain, rest sourced from reference TRBV19 and TRBJ1-1, is DGGITQSPKYLFRKEGQNVTLSCEQNLNHDAMYWYRQDPGQGLRLIYYSQIVNDFQKGDIAEGYSVSREKKESFPLTVTSAQKNPTAFYLCASSPGQGGTEAFFGQGTRLTVV.

The chain joins TRBV7-8 to TRBJ2-2, with TRBD1 matching 7 bases. V was clipped by 0 bases and J by 8 bases; unmatched bases: 3. The CDR3 consists of 14 residues. Germline V gives CDR1 SGHVS, CDR2 FQNEAQ. CDR3 nucleotide sequence: TGTGCCAGCAGCTTAGCAAGGGGGCTAGGGGAGCTGTTTTTT. This sequence encodes CASSLARGLGELFF.

The chain combines TRBV21-1 with TRBJ2-1. TRBV21-1 is designated a pseudogene. The CDR3 spans 16 residues. The CDR3 nucleotides read TGTGCCAGCAGCAAAGGGCTGGGGTTGCCCTACAATGAGCAGTTCTTC. It specifies CASSKGLGLPYNEQFF.

The chain is built from TRBV7-8 and TRBJ1-6, with D uncertain. This CDR3 has 16 amino acids. The germline V gene encodes CDR1 SGHVS and CDR2 FQNEAQ. Trimming pared 5 bases from V and 3 bases from J, leaving 14 bases between. CDR3: CASSEGRDLYNSPLHF. CDR3 in DNA: TGTGCCAGCAGCGAGGGCCGAGACCTCTATAATTCACCCCTCCACTTT.

V is TRBV27 and J is TRBJ2-2; D is undetermined. Looked up from germline, CDR1 is MNHEY and CDR2 is SMNVEV (reference sequence). V was shortened by 3 bases and J by 0 bases, with 11 bases between the two germline ends. The CDR3 runs to 16 residues. The chain's CDR3 is CASSFLGFANTGELFF. CDR3 DNA sequence: TGTGCCAGCAGTTTTTTAGGGTTCGCGAACACCGGGGAGCTGTTTTTT.

J is TRBJ1-3 and V is TRBV5-1; no clear D. The CDR3 extends over 15 amino acids. Germline V gives CDR1 SGHRS, CDR2 YFSETQ. V dropped 5 bases and J dropped 0 bases, with 12 bases sitting between them. CDR3 nucleotide sequence: TGCGCCAGCAGTCCGATCCCCGGCTCTGGAAACACCATATATTTT. Translated, it gives CASSPIPGSGNTIYF.

This clone has only a few counts. The gene calls are TRBV10-2 and TRBJ2-2, with a possible D match to TRBD2 (5 bases). Trimming took 6 bases from V and 3 from J, leaving 11 bases between them. The germline CDR1 and CDR2 sequences are WSHSY and SAAADI. The CDR3 is made up of 14 amino acids. The CDR3 region is CASRETIYTGELFF. The CDR3 bases are TGCGCCAGCAGGGAGACTATTTACACCGGGGAGCTGTTTTTT.

The genes are TRBV7-9 and TRBJ1-4; no reliable D call. V was trimmed by 1 base and J by 3 bases, leaving 6 bases between them. The germline V gene has CDR1 SEHNR and CDR2 FQNEAQ (reference sequence). This CDR3 has 14 amino acids. The CDR3 sequence is CASSLGTPNEKLFF. The CDR3 DNA reads TGTGCCAGCAGCTTAGGGACCCCTAATGAAAAACTGTTTTTT.

This clone appeared once. DNA of the CDR3: TGTGCCAGCAGCCAAGATACCGCTGGCTCACCCCTCCACTTT. This translates into CASSQDTAGSPLHF. V gene TRBV3-1 (or the pseudogene TRBV3-2) combines with J gene TRBJ1-6; D not resolved. Germline V lookup: CDR1 LGHDT, CDR2 YNNKEL (reference sequence). V was clipped by 0 bases and J by 10 bases, with 10 bases between them. The CDR3 sequence is 14 residues long.

The chain employs TRBV7-2 and TRBJ1-5; TRBD1 matches 7 bases. Germline assignment: CDR1 SGHTA and CDR2 FQGNSA. CDR3 length: 13 amino acids. V lost 10 bases and J lost 6; bases outside the gene matches: 9. The CDR3: CATTTGRSQPQHF. As DNA, the CDR3 is TGTGCCACCACGACAGGGCGGTCTCAGCCCCAGCATTTT.

CDR3 coding DNA: TGTGCCTGGAGTGTAGTAGGCAGGGCGACAGATACGCAGTATTTT. Encoded protein: CAWSVVGRATDTQYF. This chain links TRBV30 with TRBJ2-3, with TRBD1 as a possible D gene (5 bases). The CDR3 totals 15 residues. Looked up from germline, CDR1 is GTSNPN and CDR2 is SVGIG (reference sequence). V gave up 0 bases and J gave up 3 bases, with 13 bases separating them.

The CDR3 spells CASSSGGRGNQPQHF. CDR3 coding DNA: TGTGCCAGCTCGTCAGGGGGCAGGGGCAATCAGCCCCAGCATTTT. This chain joins TRBV18 and TRBJ1-5, with 8 nucleotides matching TRBD1. The CDR3 contains 15 residues. The germline V gene has CDR1 KGHSH and CDR2 LQKENI. V was clipped by 6 bases and J by 2 bases; unmatched bases: 6.

This clone was counted once. The rearrangement uses TRBV11-1 and TRBJ2-5; 11 positions match TRBD2. With 4 bases clipped from V and 5 bases from J, the junction kept 0 bases outside the gene matches. Germline CDR1 reads SGHAT; CDR2 reads FQDESV (reference sequence). The CDR3 has 13 residues. The CDR3 DNA sequence: TGTGCCAGCAGCTCTAGCGGGAGGGAGACCCAGTACTTC. It encodes CASSSSGRETQYF.

The chain links TRBV5-1 to TRBJ2-2, with D perhaps TRBD1 (5 bases). Germline loops: CDR1 SGHRS, CDR2 YFSETQ. The CDR3 covers 14 residues. The V gene lost 3 bases and the J gene lost 2 bases, with 8 bases spanning the gap. The CDR3 DNA sequence: TGCGCCAGCAGCTCGACAGAAAACACCGGGGAGCTGTTTTTT. Amino acids: CASSSTENTGELFF.